This T cell receptor (beta chain) was documented in a study of blood T cells in healthy people across ages. Study outcomes and limitations: Diversity estimates from one million T cells were considered underestimates. Older age coincided with a roughly linear decline in TCR beta diversity per million T cells.

As for this clonotype: What it recognizes is unknown. Germline and junction disagree at one end, which may indicate a read error.

The use of a sample-barcoded 5' primer and a J-beta primer mix characterized a second PCR of 7 to 11 cycles. TCRdb itself ran the 5' RACE reads through MiXCR, one entry per CDR3 protein. The sample yields some 1.6 million distinct CDR3 sequences, almost 35% seen once. There are 16 residues in the CDR3. Germline CDR1 SGHRS, CDR2 YFSETQ. The gene calls are TRBV5-1 and TRBJ1-2; 9 nucleotides match TRBD1. The receptor's source is a woman between 25 and 40 years old in good health. The sample taken for sequencing was blood. The CDR3 loop reads CASSADRGPYNHGYTF. The CDR3 DNA is TGCGCCAGCAGCGCGGACAGGGGCCCCTATAACCATGGCTACACCTTC.